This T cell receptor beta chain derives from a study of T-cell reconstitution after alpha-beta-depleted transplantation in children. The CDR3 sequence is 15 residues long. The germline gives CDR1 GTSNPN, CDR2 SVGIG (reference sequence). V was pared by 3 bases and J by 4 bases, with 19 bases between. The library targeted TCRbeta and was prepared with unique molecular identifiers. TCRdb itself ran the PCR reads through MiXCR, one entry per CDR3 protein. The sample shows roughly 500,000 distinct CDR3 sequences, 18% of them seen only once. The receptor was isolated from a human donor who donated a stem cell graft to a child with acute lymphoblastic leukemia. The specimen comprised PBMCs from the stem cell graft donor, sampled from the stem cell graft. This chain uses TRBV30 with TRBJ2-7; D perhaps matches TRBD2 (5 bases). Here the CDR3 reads CAWRTLSDRGYEQYF. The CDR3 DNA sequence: TGTGCCTGGAGGACGTTATCTGACCGCGGGTACGAGCAGTACTTC.